Given below is one T cell receptor beta chain in context. Its antigen is not known. This entry belongs to a study of T cell responses to AZD1222 COVID-19 vaccine. Study results and limitations: CD4 TCRs linked to vaccination spanned spike, dominating at 160-218 and 743-854. White British people made up most donors, females outnumbered males, and clonal diversity was possibly underestimated.

Germline assignment: CDR1 SGHNT and CDR2 YYREEE (reference sequence). The V gene lost 4 bases and the J gene lost 5 bases, with 13 bases spanning the gap. CDR3 size: 13 residues. Sequencing was performed with immunoSEQ multiplex PCR; in TCRdb, only in-frame clones are kept and a portion is missing. This sample carries about 130,000 clones, approximately 88% of them seen once, and the ten largest clones take around 20%. The starting material was peripheral blood, obtained on day 0 of MenACWY control vaccination. The rearrangement joins TRBV5-4 to TRBJ2-7; possibly TRBD2 for D (5 bases). The source is an adult in good health. The DNA of the CDR3 is TGTGCCAGCAGCCAACCGTCGGGGAACGAGCAGTACTTC. This sequence encodes CASSQPSGNEQYF.